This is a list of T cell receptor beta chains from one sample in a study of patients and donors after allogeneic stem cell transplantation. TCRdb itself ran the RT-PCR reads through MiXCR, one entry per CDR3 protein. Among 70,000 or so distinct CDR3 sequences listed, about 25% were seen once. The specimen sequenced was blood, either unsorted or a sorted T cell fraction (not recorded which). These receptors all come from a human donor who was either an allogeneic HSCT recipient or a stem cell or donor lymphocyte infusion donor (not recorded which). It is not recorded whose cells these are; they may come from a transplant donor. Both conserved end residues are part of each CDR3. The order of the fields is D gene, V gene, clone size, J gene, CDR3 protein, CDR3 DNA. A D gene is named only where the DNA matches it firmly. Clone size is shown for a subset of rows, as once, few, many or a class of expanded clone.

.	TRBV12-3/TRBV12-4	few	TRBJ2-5	CASSSGTAGHTQYF	TGTGCCAGCAGTTCCGGGACCGCTGGGCATACCCAGTACTTC
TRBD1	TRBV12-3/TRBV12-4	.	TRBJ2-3	CASSRRTGITDTQYF	TGTGCCAGCAGCCGCCGGACAGGGATCACAGATACGCAGTATTTT
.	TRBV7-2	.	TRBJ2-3	CASSSPGRSRGPSTDTQYF	TGTGCCAGCAGTTCCCCTGGGCGGAGTCGCGGGCCTAGCACAGATACGCAGTATTTT
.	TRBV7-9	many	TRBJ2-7	CASRQPGRSYEQYF	TGTGCCAGCAGGCAACCGGGCCGGTCCTACGAGCAGTACTTC
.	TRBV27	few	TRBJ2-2	CASSLIGTMNTGELFF	TGTGCCAGCAGTCTTATCGGGACCATGAACACCGGGGAGCTGTTTTTT
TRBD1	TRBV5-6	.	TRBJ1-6	CASSFPGQGNSPLHF	TGTGCCAGCAGCTTTCCGGGACAGGGCAATTCACCCCTCCACTTT
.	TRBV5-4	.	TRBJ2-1	CASSSRQYNEQFF	TGTGCCAGCAGCTCCAGACAATACAATGAGCAGTTCTTC
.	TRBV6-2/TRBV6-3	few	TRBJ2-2	CASSGGAGIGELFF	TGTGCCAGCAGTGGCGGGGCAGGGATCGGGGAGCTGTTTTTT
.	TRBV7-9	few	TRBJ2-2	CASSLGDTATNTGELFF	TGTGCCAGCAGCTTAGGGGACACAGCGACGAACACCGGGGAGCTGTTTTTT
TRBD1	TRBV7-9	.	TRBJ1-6	CASSLEGRGPASPLHF	TGTGCCAGCAGCTTAGAGGGCAGGGGGCCCGCTTCACCCCTCCACTTT
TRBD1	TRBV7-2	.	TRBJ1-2	CASSPDRGDGYTF	TGTGCCAGCAGCCCTGACAGGGGGGATGGCTACACCTTC
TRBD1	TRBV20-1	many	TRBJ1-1	CSAKSGTGTSEAFF	TGCAGTGCTAAATCCGGGACAGGGACTTCGGAAGCTTTCTTT
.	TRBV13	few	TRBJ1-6	CASSFSGAGNSPLHF	TGTGCCAGCAGTTTTTCAGGGGCCGGCAATTCACCCCTCCACTTT
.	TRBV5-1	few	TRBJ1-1	CASSLLIMNTEAFF	TGCGCCAGCAGCCTGCTAATAATGAACACTGAAGCTTTCTTT
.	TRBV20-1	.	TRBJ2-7	CSASRVGGSYEQYF	TGCAGTGCTAGCAGGGTTGGGGGCTCCTACGAGCAGTACTTC
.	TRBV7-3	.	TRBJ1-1	CASSPQEGWFFTEAFF	TGTGCCAGCAGCCCCCAGGAAGGTTGGTTCTTCACTGAAGCTTTCTTT
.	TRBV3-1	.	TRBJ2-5	CASSQADHRDYQETQYF	TGTGCCAGCAGCCAAGCTGACCACCGGGACTACCAAGAGACCCAGTACTTC
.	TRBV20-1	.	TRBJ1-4	CSARPQGEKLFF	TGCAGTGCTAGACCCCAAGGCGAAAAACTGTTTTTT
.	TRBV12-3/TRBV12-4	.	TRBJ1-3	CASSIPRITSGNTIYF	TGTGCCAGCAGCATTCCCAGAATAACCTCTGGAAACACCATATATTTT
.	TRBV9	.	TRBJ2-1	CASSVSDGTHNEQFF	TGTGCCAGCAGCGTAAGCGATGGGACGCACAATGAGCAGTTCTTC
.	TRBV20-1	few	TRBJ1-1	CSATFRNTEAFF	TGCAGTGCCACATTCAGGAACACTGAAGCTTTCTTT
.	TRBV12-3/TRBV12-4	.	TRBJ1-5	CASSFRRVDNQPQHF	TGTGCCAGCAGTTTCCGCAGGGTAGACAATCAGCCCCAGCATTTT
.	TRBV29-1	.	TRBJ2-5	CSVETGPWETQYF	TGCAGCGTTGAAACAGGGCCTTGGGAGACCCAGTACTTC
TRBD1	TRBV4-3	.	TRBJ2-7	CASSRRAGTGDYEQYF	TGCGCCAGCAGCCGGAGAGCCGGGACAGGGGATTACGAGCAGTACTTC
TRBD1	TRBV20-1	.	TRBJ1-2	CSASSAGGPYGYTF	TGCAGTGCTAGTTCGGCAGGGGGACCCTATGGCTACACCTTC
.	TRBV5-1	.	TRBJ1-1	CASRDTQNTEAFF	TGCGCCAGCAGGGACACTCAGAACACTGAAGCTTTCTTT
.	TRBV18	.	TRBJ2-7	CASSPPRQSYEQYF	TGTGCCAGCTCACCACCGCGACAGTCCTACGAGCAGTACTTC
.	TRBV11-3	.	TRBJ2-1	CASSLIARGARGNEQFF	TGTGCCAGCAGCTTAATCGCTCGCGGGGCAAGGGGCAATGAGCAGTTCTTC
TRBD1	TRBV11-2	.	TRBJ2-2	CARNRGTGELFF	TGTGCCAGAAACAGGGGGACCGGGGAGCTGTTTTTT
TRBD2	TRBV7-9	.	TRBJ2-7	CASSPRGEGSYEQYF	TGTGCCAGCAGCCCCCGAGGGGAGGGATCCTACGAGCAGTACTTC
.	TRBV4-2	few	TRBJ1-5	CASSQRDTREPQHF	TGTGCCAGCAGCCAACGGGACACACGGGAGCCCCAGCATTTT
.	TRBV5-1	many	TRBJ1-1	CASSLGTAAGWTEAFF	TGCGCCAGCAGCTTGGGTACAGCGGCAGGGTGGACTGAAGCTTTCTTT
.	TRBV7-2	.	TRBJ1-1	CASSTTGNTEAFF	TGTGCCAGCAGCACGACAGGGAACACTGAAGCTTTCTTT
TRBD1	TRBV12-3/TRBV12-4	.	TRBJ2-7	CASSVTGGPYEQYF	TGTGCCAGCAGTGTAACAGGGGGGCCCTACGAGCAGTACTTC
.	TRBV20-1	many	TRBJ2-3	CSAGYLGTDTQYF	TGCAGTGCTGGGTACTTAGGCACAGATACGCAGTATTTT
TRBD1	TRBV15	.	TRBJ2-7	CATSRRDRGYEQYF	TGTGCCACCAGCAGACGGGACAGGGGCTACGAGCAGTACTTC
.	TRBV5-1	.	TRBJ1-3	CASSLVPQVSGNTIYF	TGCGCCAGCAGCTTGGTGCCACAGGTCTCTGGAAACACCATATATTTT
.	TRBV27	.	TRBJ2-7	CASESIRINYEQYF	TGTGCCAGCGAATCTATAAGGATCAACTACGAGCAGTACTTC
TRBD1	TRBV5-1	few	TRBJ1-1	CASSLVPGQGAEAFF	TGCGCCAGCAGCTTAGTCCCGGGACAGGGGGCGGAAGCTTTCTTT